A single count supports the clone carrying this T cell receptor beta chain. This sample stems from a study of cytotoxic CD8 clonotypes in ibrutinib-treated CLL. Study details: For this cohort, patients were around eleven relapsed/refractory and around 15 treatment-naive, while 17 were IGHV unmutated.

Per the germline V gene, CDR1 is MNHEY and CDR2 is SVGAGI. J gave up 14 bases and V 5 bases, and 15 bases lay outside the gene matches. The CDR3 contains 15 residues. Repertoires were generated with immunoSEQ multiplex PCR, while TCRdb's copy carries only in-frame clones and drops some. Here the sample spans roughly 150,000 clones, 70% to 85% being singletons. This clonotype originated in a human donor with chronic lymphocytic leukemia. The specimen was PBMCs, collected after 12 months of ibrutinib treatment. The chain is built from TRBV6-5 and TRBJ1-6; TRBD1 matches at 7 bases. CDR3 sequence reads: CASSPQKQRQGSLHF. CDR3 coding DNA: TGTGCCAGCAGTCCTCAAAAGCAGCGACAGGGATCCCTCCACTTT.